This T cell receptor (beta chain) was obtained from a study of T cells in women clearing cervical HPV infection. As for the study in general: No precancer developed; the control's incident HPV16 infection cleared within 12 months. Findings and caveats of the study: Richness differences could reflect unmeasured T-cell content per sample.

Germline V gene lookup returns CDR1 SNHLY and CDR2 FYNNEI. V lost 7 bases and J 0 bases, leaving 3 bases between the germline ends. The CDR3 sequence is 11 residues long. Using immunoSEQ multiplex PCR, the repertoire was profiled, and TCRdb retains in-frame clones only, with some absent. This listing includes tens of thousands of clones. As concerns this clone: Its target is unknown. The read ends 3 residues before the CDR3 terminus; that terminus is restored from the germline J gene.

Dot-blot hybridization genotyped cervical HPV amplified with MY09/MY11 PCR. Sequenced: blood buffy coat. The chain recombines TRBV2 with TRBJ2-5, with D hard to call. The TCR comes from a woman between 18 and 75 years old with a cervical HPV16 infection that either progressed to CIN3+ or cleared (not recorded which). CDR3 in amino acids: CASTYQETQYF. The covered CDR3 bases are TGTGCCAGCACGTACCAAGAGACC.